A single sample is the source of the 18 T cell receptor beta chains below, sequenced in a study of T cells in pancreatic ductal adenocarcinoma. Selected pancreatic ductal adenocarcinoma patients had undergone surgery without neoadjuvant therapy. Here immunoSEQ multiplex PCR was the method, and the copy in TCRdb shows in-frame clones only, minus some. The sample holds some 2,600 clones, 84% seen once. Input material: pancreatic tumor tissue. The receptors derive from a human donor with pancreatic ductal adenocarcinoma.

The chain couples TRBV4-3 to TRBJ2-7; 9 nucleotides align to TRBD2. The CDR3 covers 15 residues. Germline CDR1 LGHNA, CDR2 YSLEER. V trimming: 4 bases; J trimming: 5 bases; junction bases outside the gene matches: 9. This CDR3 reads CASSRAAGGPNEQYF. The CDR3 DNA sequence: TGCGCCAGCAGCCGAGCCGCGGGAGGGCCGAACGAGCAGTACTTC.

The CDR3 sequence is CATTSGSHGELFF. The CDR3 DNA reads TGTGCCACGACTAGCGGGAGTCACGGGGAGCTGTTTTTT. V and J are TRBV14 and TRBJ2-2; 12 nucleotides align to TRBD2. This CDR3 spans 13 amino acids. With V trimmed by 10 bases and J by 7 bases, 4 bases remained unmatched. Germline loops: CDR1 SGHDN, CDR2 FVKESK.

The chain joins TRBV6-4 to TRBJ2-1; TRBD1 matches 7 bases. The ends lost 6 bases at V and 4 bases at J; junction bases unmatched: 6. The CDR3 loop spans 14 amino acids. From germline, CDR1 is MRHNA and CDR2 SNTAGT. CDR3 in DNA: TGTGCCAGCAGCCCGGGACAGAGTTACAATGAGCAGTTCTTC. It translates to CASSPGQSYNEQFF.

The chain joins TRBV7-9 to TRBJ2-1; TRBD1 matches at 12 bases. The germline V gene encodes CDR1 SEHNR and CDR2 FQNEAQ (reference sequence). The CDR3 extends over 16 amino acids. The trim removed 5 bases at V and 6 bases at J, leaving 8 bases unmatched. The CDR3 region has the DNA TGTGCCAGCAGCCCGGGACAGGGGGCTTTGGGCAATGAGCAGTTCTTC. It codes for CASSPGQGALGNEQFF.

This clone was counted a few times. The J gene is TRBJ2-3, the V gene TRBV15; 9 bases map to TRBD2. V trimming: 2 bases; J trimming: 3 bases; junction bases outside the gene matches: 3. CDR3 length: 15 residues. Germline V gene data show CDR1 as LNHNV and CDR2 as YYDKDF (reference sequence). As DNA, the CDR3 is TGTGCCACCAGCAGAAAGGGACTAGCAACAGATACGCAGTATTTT. Its protein product is CATSRKGLATDTQYF.

In nucleotides, the CDR3 is TGTGCCAGCAGCCAAGAGGAAGGGGCTAGCTCCTACGAGCAGTACTTC. It yields the protein CASSQEEGASSYEQYF. The chain couples TRBV4-2 to TRBJ2-7; D is possibly TRBD1 (5 bases). Germline CDR1 LGHNA, CDR2 YNFKEQ. The CDR3 is made up of 16 amino acids. Trimming pared 0 bases from V and 0 bases from J, leaving 12 bases between.

J is TRBJ2-3 and V is TRBV6-1, with TRBD2 identical over 8 bases. With 11 bases clipped from V and 2 bases from J, the junction kept 9 bases outside the gene matches. Per the germline V gene, CDR1 is MNHNS and CDR2 is SASEGT. The CDR3 extends over 14 amino acids. The DNA of the CDR3 is TGTGCCGGAGTCAGCGGGAGTCCCACAGATACGCAGTATTTT. As protein: CAGVSGSPTDTQYF.

The J gene is TRBJ2-4, the V gene TRBV11-2; 10 bases line up with TRBD2. Trimming at V came to 0 bases and at J to 0 bases, leaving 2 bases not matched to a gene. CDR1 and CDR2 (germline): SGHAT, FQNNGV. The CDR3 runs 17 residues. CDR3 in amino acids: CASSLDTSGIAKNIQYF. Written as DNA, the CDR3 is TGTGCCAGCAGCTTAGATACTAGCGGGATAGCCAAAAACATTCAGTACTTC.

This clone has a handful of counts. The chain recombines TRBV10-3 with TRBJ1-1; 10 bases are a match to TRBD1. With 11 bases clipped from V and 5 bases from J, the junction kept 8 bases outside the gene matches. This CDR3 comprises 13 residues. Germline V lookup: CDR1 ENHRY, CDR2 SYGVKD. The CDR3 nucleotides read TGTGCCTCCCAAGGGACAGGGGTAACTGAAGCTTTCTTT. Amino acids: CASQGTGVTEAFF.

This clone was counted a single time. J is TRBJ1-5 and V is TRBV28; 7 nucleotides align to TRBD1. With 6 bases clipped from V and 5 bases from J, the junction kept 7 bases outside the gene matches. The CDR3 runs to 14 residues. CDR1 and CDR2 (germline): MDHEN, SYDVKM. The CDR3 coding sequence is TGTGCCAGCAGCTCGACAGGGATCGATCAGCCCCAGCATTTT. Translating gives CASSSTGIDQPQHF.

The chain has TRBV19 and TRBJ2-1; the D is unclear. The CDR3 length is 13 residues. V shed 8 bases and J shed 6 bases, with 14 bases lying between them. CDR1 LNHDA and CDR2 SQIVND come from the germline V gene (reference sequence). CDR3 region: CASGLGVGNEQFF. In nucleotides, the CDR3 is TGTGCCAGTGGATTGGGCGTAGGCAATGAGCAGTTCTTC.

This clone was picked up a small number of times. The chain combines TRBV25-1 with TRBJ2-7; 11 bases line up with TRBD1. With V trimmed by 3 bases and J by 5 bases, 6 bases remained unmatched. CDR1 MGHDK and CDR2 SYGVNS come from the germline V gene. The CDR3 covers 15 residues. The CDR3, as DNA: TGTGCCAGCAGTGACGGGACAGGGGGAAAGAACGAGCAGTACTTC. It specifies CASSDGTGGKNEQYF.

This clone was detected once. The chain employs TRBV28 and TRBJ1-1, with 7 bases aligning to TRBD1. The CDR3 has 14 amino acids. The junction had 9 bases not matched to a gene; V was cut back by 8 bases and J by 3 bases. CDR1 and CDR2 (germline): MDHEN, SYDVKM. The CDR3 spells CASSIQGPYTEAFF. The DNA for the CDR3 is TGTGCCAGCTCCATACAGGGGCCTTACACTGAAGCTTTCTTT. The whole variable domain, filled in from reference TRBV28 and TRBJ1-1, reads DVKVTQSSRYLVKRTGEKVFLECVQDMDHENMFWYRQDPGLGLRLIYFSYDVKMKEKGDIPEGYSVSREKKERFSLILESASTNQTSMYLCASSIQGPYTEAFFGQGTRLTVV.

This chain links TRBV7-8 with TRBJ2-5; 8 bases match TRBD2. CDR1 and CDR2 from the germline V gene are SGHVS and FQNEAQ. Trimming removed 3 bases from V and 5 bases from J; junction bases left unmatched: 11. The CDR3 has 16 residues. The CDR3 region has the DNA TGTGCCAGCAGCTTTAGGAGGCTAGCGGGTAGGGAGACCCAGTACTTC. As protein: CASSFRRLAGRETQYF.

The chain carries TRBV18 and TRBJ2-2; no definite D call. With 2 bases removed from V and 0 bases from J, the gap between germline ends came to 10 bases. This CDR3 is 16 amino acids long. Germline-derived CDR1 and CDR2 are KGHSH and LQKENI. DNA for the CDR3: TGTGCCAGCTCACCATTATTTTTATCGAACACCGGGGAGCTGTTTTTT. Translation: CASSPLFLSNTGELFF.

This clone is large (0.1 to 1%) by share. The chain joins TRBV19 to TRBJ1-1; 7 bases match TRBD1. Per germline, CDR1 LNHDA and CDR2 SQIVND (reference sequence). Trimming at V came to 7 bases and at J to 7 bases, leaving 6 bases not matched to a gene. This CDR3 spans 12 amino acids. The CDR3 DNA reads TGTGCCAGTACCCGGGACAGACATGAAGCTTTCTTT. Its translation is CASTRDRHEAFF.

This chain connects TRBV6-1 to TRBJ2-7; 9 bases fit TRBD2. This CDR3 region has 15 residues. Germline-derived CDR1 and CDR2 are MNHNS and SASEGT. Losses at the gene ends were 3 bases for V and 3 bases for J; bases not matched to a gene: 6. The CDR3 loop reads CASSEGLAGNYEQYF. For the CDR3, the DNA is TGTGCCAGCAGTGAGGGGCTAGCGGGAAACTACGAGCAGTACTTC.

V and J are TRBV18 and TRBJ1-5, with a possible D match to TRBD1 (5 bases). The CDR3 runs 16 residues. V was trimmed by 5 bases and J by 4 bases, leaving 18 bases between them. Per germline, CDR1 KGHSH and CDR2 LQKENI. CDR3 nucleotide sequence: TGTGCCAGCTCAGAAGGGGATGTAGGCTTAAATCAGCCCCAGCATTTT. This sequence encodes CASSEGDVGLNQPQHF.